A single sample gave rise to the 5 T cell receptor beta chains below, sequenced in a study of cytomegalovirus exposure and HLA in healthy donors. TCRdb keeps only in-frame clones here, not all; method: immunoSEQ multiplex PCR. The sample contains hundreds of thousands of clones, approximately 90% of which appear only once. Material: PBMCs. The origin of the receptors is a woman aged 18 to 35 in good health and CMV-seronegative.

V gene TRBV7-9 combines with J gene TRBJ2-7; the match to TRBD1 covers 8 bases. The CDR3 has 15 amino acids. Unmatched junction bases numbered 10, after V lost 5 bases and J lost 4 bases. Germline V CDR1 and CDR2: SEHNR, FQNEAQ (reference sequence). The CDR3 DNA is TGTGCCAGCAGCCCAGGACAGGGACGACGGTACGAGCAGTACTTC. Protein product: CASSPGQGRRYEQYF. The complete variable domain, with remaining parts taken from reference TRBV7-9 and TRBJ2-7, reads DTGVSQNPRHKITKRGQNVTFRCDPISEHNRLYWYRQTLGQGPEFLTYFQNEAQLEKSRLLSDRFSAERPKGSFSTLEIQRTEQGDSAMYLCASSPGQGRRYEQYFGPGTRLTVT.

As to this clone: The junction differs from germline at one of its ends, possibly a read error. This sequence joins TRBV27 and TRBJ2-3; 10 nucleotides align to TRBD1. This CDR3 contains 15 residues. Germline-derived CDR1 and CDR2 are MNHEY and SMNVEV (reference sequence). CDR3 region: CASSPTPTGTGVQEF. For the CDR3, the DNA is TGTGCCAGCAGTCCGACACCCACCGGGACAGGGGTCCAAGAATTT.

The genes are TRBV5-1 and TRBJ1-2, with unresolved D. This CDR3 is 15 amino acids long. In germline, CDR1 is SGHRS, CDR2 YFSETQ. The V end was cut by 0 bases, the J end by 1 base, with 10 bases between. The CDR3 loop is CASSLGVSDNYGYTF. The CDR3 DNA reads TGCGCCAGCAGCTTGGGGGTCAGCGATAACTATGGCTACACCTTC. The full variable domain, in which reference TRBV5-1 and TRBJ1-2 provide the parts outside the CDR3, is KAGVTQTPRYLIKTRGQQVTLSCSPISGHRSVSWYQQTPGQGLQFLFEYFSETQRNKGNFPGRFSGRQFSNSRSEMNVSTLELGDSALYLCASSLGVSDNYGYTFGSGTRLTVV.

The rearrangement uses TRBV7-9 and TRBJ1-5, with 9 bases aligning to TRBD1. Germline lookup yields CDR1 SEHNR and CDR2 FQNEAQ (reference sequence). The CDR3 is made up of 17 amino acids. Trimming took 11 bases from V and 0 from J; bases not matched to a gene: 14. The CDR3 DNA is TGTGCCGTTGGGGGGGACAGGGATCCTTATAGCAATCAGCCCCAGCATTTT. Translating gives CAVGGDRDPYSNQPQHF.

This rearrangement joins TRBV7-9 to TRBJ1-1; D possibly corresponds to TRBD1 (5 bases). Per the germline V gene, CDR1 is SEHNR and CDR2 is FQNEAQ (reference sequence). V was pared by 3 bases and J by 3 bases, with 20 bases between. This CDR3 contains 17 residues. The CDR3 nucleotides are TGTGCCAGCAGCTTTAGTGGTACCAGGGATTCCCACACTGAAGCTTTCTTT. Its translation is CASSFSGTRDSHTEAFF.